This entry lists 21 T cell receptor beta chains sequenced from one sample in a study of cytomegalovirus exposure and HLA in healthy donors. The PCR employed 60 Vbeta primers together with 13 Jbeta primers. Sequencing was performed with immunoSEQ multiplex PCR; in TCRdb, only in-frame clones are kept and a portion is missing. The table records 90,000 to 140,000 clones, roughly 79% of them present only once. The specimen sequenced was PBMCs. These receptors all stem from a man aged 40-49 years in good health and CMV-seronegative.

The chain carries TRBV2 and TRBJ2-4, with D uncertain. Germline CDR1 is SNHLY and CDR2 is FYNNEI. The length of the CDR3 is 14 residues. The V end was cut by 6 bases, the J end by 4 bases, with 13 bases between. The CDR3 DNA follows: TGTGCCAGCAGGAGGCCGGAATCTAAAAACATTCAGTACTTC. It translates to CASRRPESKNIQYF.

The chain joins TRBV19 to TRBJ1-6; D perhaps matches TRBD1 (6 bases). Germline CDR1 LNHDA, CDR2 SQIVND (reference sequence). The germline V and J ends were trimmed by 8 bases and 7 bases, with 9 bases remaining between them. The CDR3 covers 12 residues. This CDR3 reads CASHTGNSPLHF. CDR3 DNA sequence: TGTGCCAGTCATACAGGGAATTCACCCCTCCACTTT.

This clone was found a few times. The chain links TRBV6-5 to TRBJ1-4, with no clear D. This CDR3 has 14 amino acids. Germline CDR1 and CDR2: MNHEY and SVGAGI. Trimming stripped 2 bases from V and 7 bases from J, with 11 bases between. The CDR3, as DNA: TGTGCCAGCAGTTACGGGAGGCTGGGTGAAAAACTGTTTTTT. Amino acids: CASSYGRLGEKLFF.

The V and J genes are TRBV5-6 and TRBJ2-2, with D unclear. V shed 1 base and J shed 1 base, with 5 bases lying between them. CDR1 and CDR2 from the germline V gene are SGHDT and YYEEEE. CDR3 length: 14 residues. The DNA for the CDR3 is TGTGCCAGCAGCTTGTTCCAGAACACCGGGGAGCTGTTTTTT. This sequence encodes CASSLFQNTGELFF.

Note on this clone: The junction departs from the called germline gene at one end, perhaps through a read error. Different DNA sequences within this sample yield the same CDR3. The chain links TRBV30 to TRBJ2-5; 7 nucleotides line up with TRBD2. Germline values: CDR1 GTSNPN, CDR2 SVGIG (reference sequence). This CDR3 comprises 14 residues. CDR3: CAWSNGLDPETQYF. CDR3 sequence (DNA): TGCGCCTGGAGTAACGGACTAGACCCGGAGACCCAGTACTTC. Filled out from reference TRBV30 and TRBJ2-5, the complete variable domain reads SQTIHQWPATLVQPVGSPLSLECTVEGTSNPNLYWYRQAAGRGLQLLFYSVGIGQISSEVPQNLSASRPQDRQFILSSKKLLLSDSGFYLCAWSNGLDPETQYFGPGTRLLVL.

This rearrangement joins TRBV5-4 to TRBJ2-3, with 16 bases matching TRBD2. CDR1 is SGHNT and CDR2 is YYREEE in the germline V gene (reference sequence). V shed 4 bases, J shed 4 bases, and the junction held 12 bases outside the gene matches. This CDR3 region has 19 residues. This CDR3 is CASSPGGTSGRARADTQYF. Here the CDR3 DNA reads TGTGCCAGCAGCCCAGGTGGGACTAGCGGGAGGGCCAGGGCAGATACGCAGTATTTT.

Of note for this clone: The same CDR3 also results from other DNA sequences found in this sample. This sequence joins TRBV19 and TRBJ2-7, with 8 positions matching TRBD1. Unmatched junction bases numbered 10, after V lost 9 bases and J lost 3 bases. The germline gives CDR1 LNHDA, CDR2 SQIVND (reference sequence). The CDR3 contains 14 residues. CDR3 nucleotide sequence: TGTGCCAGCAGTCCCGGGACAGGAGGCTACGAGCAGTACTTC. Translation: CASSPGTGGYEQYF.

The rearrangement uses TRBV10-3 and TRBJ1-1; TRBD1 matches at 10 bases. V was clipped by 2 bases and J by 5 bases; unmatched bases: 5. The CDR3 extends over 15 amino acids. CDR1 is ENHRY and CDR2 is SYGVKD in the germline V gene. DNA for the CDR3: TGTGCCATCAGTGAGGCCGGGACAGGGGTTACTGAAGCTTTCTTT. Amino acids: CAISEAGTGVTEAFF.

J is TRBJ1-1 and V is TRBV6-4; D not resolved. Germline V gene lookup returns CDR1 MRHNA and CDR2 SNTAGT. This CDR3 has 14 amino acids. V was clipped by 4 bases and J by 4 bases, with 13 bases between them. DNA for the CDR3: TGTGCCAGCAGTGCGAGCGGGCTGGTCACTGAAGCTTTCTTT. This sequence encodes CASSASGLVTEAFF.

The CDR3 is CASSLLGSGYTF. The CDR3 DNA reads TGTGCCAGTAGTCTCCTAGGATCGGGCTACACCTTC. The rearrangement links TRBV19 to TRBJ1-2; D is unclear. The germline CDR1 and CDR2 sequences are LNHDA and SQIVND (reference sequence). This CDR3 is 12 amino acids long. V lost 5 bases, J lost 8 bases, and 12 bases lay in between.

This sequence joins TRBV2 and TRBJ2-2; D remains ambiguous. The germline V gene has CDR1 SNHLY and CDR2 FYNNEI. CDR3 size: 17 residues. V gave up 5 bases and J gave up 5 bases, with 21 bases separating them. The CDR3 region is CASSLIPPSYGTGELFF. DNA of the CDR3: TGTGCCAGCAGTCTAATCCCCCCTTCATACGGGACCGGGGAGCTGTTTTTT.

V is TRBV9 and J is TRBJ2-7, with 8 bases lining up with TRBD1. This CDR3 spans 14 amino acids. The V gene's germline CDR1 is SGDLS and CDR2 YYNGEE. V was clipped by 3 bases and J by 4 bases; unmatched bases: 6. CDR3 nucleotide sequence: TGTGCCAGCAGCGCGGGACAGGAAGGTTACGAGCAGTACTTC. Encoded protein: CASSAGQEGYEQYF.

The chain is built from TRBV7-8 and TRBJ2-1; 9 positions agree with TRBD2. V gave up 4 bases and J gave up 9 bases; unmatched junction bases: 7. The CDR3 length is 14 residues. The germline CDR1 and CDR2 sequences are SGHVS and FQNEAQ. CDR3 sequence reads: CASSSSGRIPEQFF. DNA for the CDR3: TGTGCCAGCAGCTCGAGCGGGAGGATCCCTGAGCAGTTCTTC.

V usage is TRBV28 and J usage is TRBJ2-5; 13 nucleotides agree with TRBD2. CDR3 size: 18 residues. Germline V gene data show CDR1 as MDHEN and CDR2 as SYDVKM. Germline trimming cut 4 bases from V and 5 bases from J; bases unmatched to any gene: 13. CDR3: CASSSIRLAGGPPETQYF. The CDR3, as DNA: TGTGCCAGCAGTTCAATCCGACTAGCGGGGGGACCTCCGGAGACCCAGTACTTC.

The chain recombines TRBV7-9 with TRBJ1-3; 8 bases match TRBD1. The J segment lost 3 bases and the V segment lost 5 bases, leaving 6 bases of the junction unmatched. The CDR3 has 15 residues. Germline V gene data show CDR1 as SEHNR and CDR2 as FQNEAQ (reference sequence). CDR3 amino acids: CASSALTGDGNTIYF. The CDR3 DNA reads TGTGCCAGCAGCGCCCTGACAGGGGATGGAAACACCATATATTTT.

The gene calls are TRBV5-6 and TRBJ1-3; no reliable D call. The CDR3 is 15 amino acids. V was pared by 0 bases and J by 1 base, with 8 bases between. Germline CDR1 SGHDT, CDR2 YYEEEE. The CDR3 DNA reads TGTGCCAGCAGCTTGGGAGGTTATTCTGGAAACACCATATATTTT. Protein: CASSLGGYSGNTIYF.

The chain carries TRBV2 and TRBJ2-1; 9 positions agree with TRBD1. Germline V CDR1 and CDR2: SNHLY, FYNNEI. The CDR3 covers 15 residues. V lost 8 bases, J lost 6 bases, and 11 bases stayed unmatched. The CDR3 region has the DNA TGTGCCAGCTCAACACCGGGACAGGGCTTCAATGAGCAGTTCTTC. Encoded protein: CASSTPGQGFNEQFF. Full variable domain (outside the CDR3, taken from reference TRBV2 and TRBJ2-1): EPEVTQTPSHQVTQMGQEVILRCVPISNHLYFYWYRQILGQKVEFLVSFYNNEISEKSEIFDDQFSVERPDGSNFTLKIRSTKLEDSAMYFCASSTPGQGFNEQFFGPGTRLTVL.

The chain is built from TRBV5-1 and TRBJ2-1, with D possibly being TRBD1 (6 bases). The length of the CDR3 is 15 residues. The germline CDR1 and CDR2 sequences are SGHRS and YFSETQ. V lost 2 bases and J 7 bases, leaving 16 bases between the germline ends. The CDR3 nucleotides are TGCGCCAGCAGCTTCCGGACAGACCCTGGGAATGAGCAGTTCTTC. This encodes CASSFRTDPGNEQFF.

The rearrangement uses TRBV5-4 and TRBJ1-3; no reliable D call. The germline CDR1 and CDR2 sequences are SGHNT and YYREEE (reference sequence). Trimming removed 3 bases from V and 0 bases from J, with 7 bases in between. The CDR3 spans 14 residues. Here the CDR3 DNA reads TGTGCCAGCAGCTCCGCGAGCTCTGGAAACACCATATATTTT. Its protein product is CASSSASSGNTIYF.

V gene TRBV11-1 combines with J gene TRBJ2-1; 7 bases are shared with TRBD1. The CDR3 is 16 residues long. V lost 6 bases to trimming and J lost 0 bases; unmatched junction nucleotides: 8. CDR1 is SGHAT, CDR2 FQDESV, per germline (reference sequence). DNA of the CDR3: TGTGCCAGCAGTCTGGGGACAGCGCGCTCCTACAATGAGCAGTTCTTC. It codes for CASSLGTARSYNEQFF. Combining the CDR3 with reference TRBV11-1 and TRBJ2-1 gives the whole variable domain EAEVAQSPRYKITEKSQAVAFWCDPISGHATLYWYRQILGQGPELLVQFQDESVVDDSQLPKDRFSAERLKGVDSTLKIQPAELGDSAMYLCASSLGTARSYNEQFFGPGTRLTVL.

The chain recombines TRBV29-1 with TRBJ2-3, with 8 bases identical to TRBD1. Germline CDR1 and CDR2: SQVTM and ANQGSEA. J lost 9 bases, V lost 7 bases, and 12 bases had no gene match. The CDR3 totals 13 residues. DNA for the CDR3: TGCAGCGACCGGGACAGGTCCCTTGGGACGCAGTATTTT. Translating it yields CSDRDRSLGTQYF.